What follows is one TCR beta chain and its context. Its cognate antigen is unknown. For each subset, genomic DNA was distributed in equal portions over several immunoSEQ plates. Source study methods: Because ImmunoSEQ provided only junction sequences with no quality scores, the filtering differed. The method was immunoSEQ multiplex PCR; TCRdb's version includes in-frame clones alone and lacks a portion of them. D and trimming were read from the DNA, whereas the V and J calls and clone size are those reported in that table. This sample carries about 2 million clones, roughly 94% of them seen once, and the ten largest clones take roughly 1.2%. This CDR3 has 14 amino acids. The germline V gene has CDR1 LNHDA and CDR2 SQIVND (reference sequence). The junction had 5 bases not matched to a gene; V was cut back by 7 bases and J by 2 bases. Naive CD8 isolation took CD45RO-negative cells positively selected for CCR7 and excluded terminally differentiated effector memory CD45RA+ cells.

The data derive from a study of shared clonotypes between healthy human individuals. General study points: The study sampled only blood, and tissue repertoires likely differ.

This TCR was recovered from a man between 18 and 35 years old in good health. The V call is TRBV19, the J call TRBJ2-1; 7 positions match TRBD2. Specimen: naive CD8+ T cells sorted from blood. The CDR3 loop reads CASTTGLAYNEQFF. CDR3 sequence (DNA): TGTGCCAGTACAACAGGACTAGCCTACAATGAGCAGTTCTTC.